The entry that follows covers one TCR beta chain sequence. The CDR3 runs to 12 residues. Trimming left V 3 bases short and J 7 bases short, with 8 bases between. Germline V CDR1 and CDR2: SGHRS, YFSETQ. This sample stems from a study of control samples from healthy donors and cancer patients. The repertoire was sequenced with immunoSEQ multiplex PCR; TCRdb's copy has only in-frame clones and lacks some. The sample has under 80,000 clones, roughly 93% seen once. This chain uses TRBV5-1 with TRBJ2-1; D remains unclear. The sequencing input was PBMCs. The sequence was obtained from a woman aged 40 to 50 with lung cancer. CDR3 in amino acids: CASSSKLNEQFF. For the CDR3, the DNA is TGCGCCAGCAGCTCTAAGTTGAATGAGCAGTTCTTC.